This T cell receptor (beta chain) originates from a study of low-dose radiotherapy and immunotherapy resistance in tumors. Whole-study context: Cohort 2 was treated with 1 Gy per fraction every two weeks, amounting to 13 Gy across 26 weeks.

This clonotype has ten or more counts. TRAV- and TRBV-specific primers were used for first-strand cDNA, which covered alpha and beta chains. TCR amplification ran approximately 22 PCR cycles using constant-region and V-primer adapter primers. Through in vitro transcription, the mRNA that had been isolated was amplified. Using its own MiXCR run on the reads, TCRdb lists one record per CDR3 protein. The sample holds roughly 100,000 distinct CDR3 sequences; around 20% are singletons and the top ten take approximately 4%. Trimming at V came to 6 bases and at J to 5 bases, leaving 3 bases not matched to a gene. This CDR3 contains 13 residues. Described time point: after trial treatment. Treatment given: LDRT plus nivolumab, ipilimumab, low-dose cyclophosphamide and aspirin (RACIN trial). Donors received nivolumab, ipilimumab, aspirin, low-dose cyclophosphamide and low-dose radiotherapy. Advanced solid tumors lacking tumor-infiltrating lymphocytes were present in eligible patients.

The specimen comprised PBMCs, sampled after low-dose radiotherapy plus immunotherapy. The sequence was collected from a male donor with prostate cancer. The rearrangement joins TRBV12-3 or TRBV12-4 to TRBJ2-5; the match to TRBD1 covers 10 bases. CDR3 sequence (DNA): TGTGCCAGCAGCTCGGGACAGGGGGAGACCCAGTACTTC. Its protein is CASSSGQGETQYF.